The sequence of this T cell receptor (beta chain) was determined in a study of blood T cells in healthy people across ages. Through a sample-barcoded 5' primer and a J-beta primer mix, a second PCR was run for about 6 to 11 cycles. In TCRdb, the 5' RACE reads were re-called with MiXCR into one record per CDR3 protein. This sample has 800,000 to 950,000 distinct CDR3 sequences; 25% to 30% occur once, and the top ten carry more than 8.5%. This clonotype was detected many times. These data were also reused for a study on T cells of mothers and their children.

The sequence was obtained from a middle-aged woman in good health. The sample comprised blood.

The CDR3 nucleotides read TGTGCCAGCACCCTCCGTGGGTACACAGATACGCAGTATTTT. Its translation: CASTLRGYTDTQYF. The genes are TRBV3-1 and TRBJ2-3; no reliable D call. V gave up 7 bases and J gave up 2 bases, with 13 bases separating them. This CDR3 is 14 amino acids long. Germline values: CDR1 LGHDT, CDR2 YNNKEL (reference sequence).